The 30 T cell receptor beta chains given below trace back to one sample, sequenced in a study of T-cell memory formation after mild COVID-19 (dated by TCRdb to about 2021). The method behind the library was 5' RACE. TCRdb records Illumina NovaSeq 6000 as the sequencer. TCRdb ran its own pipeline on the public reads, namely fastp trimming at Q25 and MiXCR clone calling, and kept in-frame beta chains. Rows merge per CDR3 protein into single entries with the most common DNA and genes. The sample table holds about 210,000 distinct CDR3 sequences, of which roughly 27% were seen once. Clones ranked in the top ten supply more than 9.5% of the sample. The sample was PBMCs or a T cell subset sorted from them (not recorded which). The receptors here all came from an adult woman who had mild COVID-19 (a few samples of this study predate the infection). The sample titles of this study are shuffled in the database, so cell type and time point are left out; the donor was told from shared clones.

The CDR3 DNA sequence: TGTGCCAGTAGTACAGGGGAACCAGATACGCAGTATTTT. Its protein product is CASSTGEPDTQYF. The chain links TRBV19 to TRBJ2-3, with a tentative D call TRBD1 (6 bases). The CDR3 contains 13 residues. V gave up 4 bases and J gave up 4 bases, with 9 bases separating them. CDR1 LNHDA and CDR2 SQIVND come from the germline V gene (reference sequence).

The sample holds a few counts of this clonotype. This rearrangement joins TRBV12-3 or TRBV12-4 to TRBJ2-5; TRBD2 aligns across 8 bases. This CDR3 spans 14 amino acids. Germline trimming cut 6 bases from V and 4 bases from J; bases unmatched to any gene: 7. CDR3 in DNA: TGTGCCAGCAGGTCTCGGGGGGGTCCAGAGACCCAGTACTTC. It is translated as CASRSRGGPETQYF.

The genes are TRBV6-1 and TRBJ1-2; D not certain. This CDR3 comprises 15 residues. Germline V gene lookup returns CDR1 MNHNS and CDR2 SASEGT. V lost 3 bases, J lost 0 bases, and 11 bases lay in between. CDR3 sequence reads: CASSDPGGANYGYTF. The CDR3 coding sequence is TGTGCCAGCAGTGACCCGGGAGGAGCTAACTATGGCTACACCTTC.

This clonotype was seen more than once but under ten times. The chain uses TRBV25-1 and TRBJ1-1; D not certain. The CDR3 runs to 11 residues. Germline V lookup: CDR1 MGHDK, CDR2 SYGVNS. V shed 8 bases and J shed 0 bases, with 4 bases lying between them. CDR3 nucleotides: TGTGCCAGCTTCATGAACACTGAAGCTTTCTTT. It yields the protein CASFMNTEAFF.

This clonotype was counted at least ten times. V and J are TRBV2 and TRBJ2-3, with unresolved D. V was trimmed by 4 bases and J by 1 base, leaving 3 bases between them. The CDR3 contains 12 residues. Germline assignment: CDR1 SNHLY and CDR2 FYNNEI. The DNA of the CDR3 is TGTGCCAGCAGTGTGGGCACAGATACGCAGTATTTT. It codes for CASSVGTDTQYF. Full variable domain (missing parts from reference TRBV2 and TRBJ2-3): EPEVTQTPSHQVTQMGQEVILRCVPISNHLYFYWYRQILGQKVEFLVSFYNNEISEKSEIFDDQFSVERPDGSNFTLKIRSTKLEDSAMYFCASSVGTDTQYFGPGTRLTVL.

The V and J genes are TRBV29-1 and TRBJ2-7; TRBD2 agrees at 8 bases. The CDR3 loop spans 14 amino acids. V gave up 3 bases and J gave up 5 bases; unmatched junction bases: 9. Germline V gene sequence: CDR1 SQVTM, CDR2 ANQGSEA. The CDR3 loop is CSVEPLTSENEQYF. The CDR3 coding sequence is TGCAGCGTTGAGCCCCTGACTAGCGAAAACGAGCAGTACTTC.

The chain combines TRBV4-3 with TRBJ2-2, with unresolved D. In germline, CDR1 is LGHNA, CDR2 YSLEER. The CDR3 has 14 residues. The V end lost 0 bases, the J end lost 7 bases, and 9 bases lay between the germline ends. The CDR3 nucleotides are TGCGCCAGCAGCCAAGAGCAAGAAAACGGGGAGCTGTTTTTT. The encoded protein is CASSQEQENGELFF.

In this sample, this clonotype turned up a few times. The chain carries TRBV12-3 or TRBV12-4 and TRBJ2-1; D tentatively fits TRBD1 or TRBD2 (5 bases each). The CDR3 is made up of 15 amino acids. V lost 2 bases and J lost 8, with 16 bases in between. The CDR3 sequence: CASSLTQSGLHEQFF. The DNA of the CDR3 is TGTGCCAGCAGTTTAACACAGTCGGGGCTCCATGAGCAGTTCTTC.

The rearrangement joins TRBV7-9 to TRBJ2-2; D tentatively reads TRBD1 or TRBD2 (5 bases each). The V gene's germline CDR1 is SEHNR and CDR2 FQNEAQ (reference sequence). Trimming took off 5 bases at V and 5 bases at J, with 24 bases between the two ends. This CDR3 comprises 18 residues. The CDR3 sequence is CASSPGRGAGMRTGELFF. CDR3 nucleotides: TGTGCCAGCAGCCCAGGCCGGGGCGCAGGGATGCGTACCGGGGAGCTGTTTTTT. The full variable domain, rest sourced from reference TRBV7-9 and TRBJ2-2, is DTGVSQNPRHKITKRGQNVTFRCDPISEHNRLYWYRQTLGQGPEFLTYFQNEAQLEKSRLLSDRFSAERPKGSFSTLEIQRTEQGDSAMYLCASSPGRGAGMRTGELFFGEGSRLTVL.

The rearrangement joins TRBV6-5 to TRBJ2-1; 7 nucleotides match TRBD2. The CDR3 is 12 residues long. The V and J ends lost 4 bases and 15 bases, in that order; junction bases with no gene match: 9. The V gene's germline CDR1 is MNHEY and CDR2 SVGAGI. CDR3 DNA sequence: TGTGCCAGCAGTTCACCTAGCGGCCAGGGGTTCTTC. Protein: CASSSPSGQGFF.

The chain employs TRBV7-9 and TRBJ2-2, with no clear D. This CDR3 is 11 amino acids long. V was cut by 4 bases and J by 8 bases, with 5 bases left in between. Germline lookup yields CDR1 SEHNR and CDR2 FQNEAQ (reference sequence). CDR3 bases: TGTGCCAGCAGCTATTCTGGGGAGCTGTTTTTT. This codes for CASSYSGELFF. The variable domain in full, with the rest retrieved from reference TRBV7-9 and TRBJ2-2, is DTGVSQNPRHKITKRGQNVTFRCDPISEHNRLYWYRQTLGQGPEFLTYFQNEAQLEKSRLLSDRFSAERPKGSFSTLEIQRTEQGDSAMYLCASSYSGELFFGEGSRLTVL.

There are a few counts of this clonotype. This chain connects TRBV3-1 to TRBJ2-2, with 7 bases aligning to TRBD1. Germline trimming cut 1 base from V and 0 bases from J; bases unmatched to any gene: 2. The CDR3 length is 16 residues. Germline CDR1 reads LGHDT; CDR2 reads YNNKEL (reference sequence). CDR3 sequence: CASSQAGTANTGELFF. CDR3 coding DNA: TGTGCCAGCAGCCAAGCTGGGACAGCGAACACCGGGGAGCTGTTTTTT.

The chain uses TRBV2 and TRBJ2-2; D is tentatively TRBD1 or TRBD2 (5 bases each). CDR1 SNHLY and CDR2 FYNNEI come from the germline V gene. Between the trimmed V and J ends, which lost 9 bases and 5 bases, there was a span of 19 bases. The CDR3 is made up of 15 amino acids. The CDR3 DNA sequence: TGTGCCAGGGGATTGGGACCAAAGGGGACCGGGGAGCTGTTTTTT. This encodes CARGLGPKGTGELFF.

The table lists this clonotype with a few counts. The chain carries TRBV28 and TRBJ2-7, with D possibly TRBD1 on 6 matching bases. CDR1 and CDR2 from the germline V gene are MDHEN and SYDVKM. Trimming stripped 6 bases from V and 2 bases from J, with 11 bases between. The CDR3 runs to 13 residues. The CDR3 sequence is CASSPGQPYEQYF. The CDR3 DNA sequence: TGTGCCAGCAGCCCCGGACAGCCCTACGAGCAGTACTTC.

This clonotype occurred many times. The chain carries TRBV5-1 and TRBJ2-1; tentatively, D is TRBD1 (7 bases). CDR3 length equals 14 residues. Looked up from germline, CDR1 is SGHRS and CDR2 is YFSETQ. The V end was cut by 0 bases, the J end by 7 bases, with 11 bases between. The CDR3 spells CASSLAPGGNEQFF. The CDR3 DNA follows: TGCGCCAGCAGCTTGGCCCCAGGGGGGAATGAGCAGTTCTTC.

This clonotype was observed a handful of times. The chain employs TRBV7-9 and TRBJ2-7, with D uncertain. The V end lost 3 bases, the J end lost 7 bases, and 10 bases lay between the germline ends. CDR1 and CDR2 (germline): SEHNR, FQNEAQ (reference sequence). CDR3 length: 12 amino acids. The CDR3 protein is CASSFMSGEQYF. In nucleotides, the CDR3 is TGTGCCAGCAGCTTTATGTCTGGGGAGCAGTACTTC.

This clonotype was counted between two and nine times. The J gene is TRBJ2-1, the V gene TRBV3-1; 9 nucleotides match TRBD1. The CDR3 runs to 17 residues. J lost 8 bases, V lost 1 base, and 12 bases had no gene match. Germline V CDR1 and CDR2: LGHDT, YNNKEL (reference sequence). The CDR3 DNA reads as TGTGCCAGCAGCCAAGGTCTCCCGGGACAGGGCCTCCATGAGCAGTTCTTC. Translating gives CASSQGLPGQGLHEQFF.

The rearrangement links TRBV4-1 to TRBJ2-3; 9 nucleotides match TRBD2. The CDR3 spans 15 residues. Germline CDR1 reads MGHRA; CDR2 reads YSYEKL. V trimming: 2 bases; J trimming: 0 bases; junction bases outside the gene matches: 0. The CDR3: CASSQLAGSTDTQYF. The CDR3 coding sequence is TGCGCCAGCAGCCAACTAGCGGGGAGCACAGATACGCAGTATTTT.

V usage is TRBV9 and J usage is TRBJ2-7, with a possible D match to TRBD2 (6 bases). The CDR3 covers 14 residues. V gave up 4 bases and J gave up 2 bases, with 13 bases separating them. Germline V lookup: CDR1 SGDLS, CDR2 YYNGEE. The chain's CDR3 is CASSLSGKAYEQYF. In nucleotides, the CDR3 is TGTGCCAGCAGCCTTAGCGGTAAAGCCTACGAGCAGTACTTC.

This chain links TRBV4-1 with TRBJ2-1; D remains ambiguous. CDR1 MGHRA and CDR2 YSYEKL come from the germline V gene. Trimming left V 0 bases short and J 0 bases short, with 9 bases between. The CDR3 has 16 amino acids. The CDR3 coding sequence is TGCGCCAGCAGCCAAGATCCGGCCAGCTCCTACAATGAGCAGTTCTTC. Translation: CASSQDPASSYNEQFF.

The CDR3 nucleotides read TGTGCCAGCAGCTTATACACGACACCCACAGATACGCAGTATTTT. Translating it yields CASSLYTTPTDTQYF. The V call is TRBV7-8, the J call TRBJ2-3; D gene uncertain. The CDR3 consists of 15 residues. CDR1 and CDR2 (germline): SGHVS, FQNEAQ. Trimming removed 2 bases from V and 2 bases from J, with 11 bases in between.

This clonotype has just a few counts. The chain combines TRBV24-1 with TRBJ2-2, with D unresolved. Trimming cost V 4 bases and J 7 bases, with 9 bases left between them. Per the germline V gene, CDR1 is KGHDR and CDR2 is SFDVKD. CDR3 length: 13 residues. CDR3 sequence: CATSEFDIGELFF. The CDR3 nucleotides are TGTGCCACCAGTGAATTCGACATCGGGGAGCTGTTTTTT.

The J gene is TRBJ2-7, the V gene TRBV6-5, with 7 positions matching TRBD2. CDR1 is MNHEY, CDR2 SVGAGI, per germline. J was trimmed by 0 bases and V by 3 bases; bases with no gene match: 8. The CDR3 contains 16 residues. The CDR3 protein is CASSYYLAGDSYEQYF. DNA of the CDR3: TGTGCCAGCAGTTATTACCTGGCGGGGGACTCCTACGAGCAGTACTTC.

DNA for the CDR3: TGTGCCAGTGCTCGGAGAATAAGCACAGATACGCAGTATTTT. It translates to CASARRISTDTQYF. The rearrangement uses TRBV2 and TRBJ2-3; D remains unclear. V lost 9 bases to trimming and J lost 0 bases, with 13 bases between them. CDR1 and CDR2 from the germline V gene are SNHLY and FYNNEI. CDR3 size: 14 residues.

In DNA form, the CDR3 reads TGCAGTGCTAGGGAAGGACAGGGAACCGAGTATGGCTACACCTTC. It translates to CSAREGQGTEYGYTF. V gene TRBV20-1 combines with J gene TRBJ1-2; 8 nucleotides align to TRBD1. The junction had 11 bases not matched to a gene; V was cut back by 3 bases and J by 5 bases. The CDR3 contains 15 residues. CDR1 and CDR2 (germline): DFQATT, SNEGSKA (reference sequence).

This clonotype came up a few times. V and J are TRBV20-1 and TRBJ1-1, with D possibly TRBD1 on 6 matching bases. The CDR3 is made up of 14 amino acids. V was clipped by 3 bases and J by 0 bases, with 11 bases between them. CDR1 and CDR2 (germline): DFQATT, SNEGSKA (reference sequence). CDR3 sequence: CSASWTDMNTEAFF. As DNA, the CDR3 is TGCAGTGCTAGCTGGACAGATATGAACACTGAAGCTTTCTTT.

This clonotype was recorded a few times. The V and J genes are TRBV24-1 and TRBJ2-1, with D tentatively TRBD1 (5 bases). The germline V gene has CDR1 KGHDR and CDR2 SFDVKD. CDR3 size: 15 residues. The V end lost 3 bases, the J end lost 6 bases, and 14 bases lay between the germline ends. Here the CDR3 reads CATSDTRPGPNEQFF. For the CDR3, the DNA is TGTGCCACCAGTGATACACGACCAGGGCCCAATGAGCAGTTCTTC.

Of note for this clonotype: Given a much more abundant clone one base away, this may be a read error. This rearrangement joins TRBV9 to TRBJ1-6; TRBD1 matches 7 bases. This CDR3 comprises 15 residues. The V and J ends lost 4 bases and 7 bases, in that order; junction bases with no gene match: 8. Germline assignment: CDR1 SGDLS and CDR2 YYNGEE. The CDR3 nucleotides read TGTGCCAGCAGCCCCCAGACAGGGTTGAATTCACCCCTCCACTTT. Translation: CASSPQTGLNSPLHF.

The chain links TRBV29-1 to TRBJ1-2, with 9 positions matching TRBD1. After removal of 0 bases from V and 3 bases from J, the junction contained 2 bases not matched to a gene. Germline values: CDR1 SQVTM, CDR2 ANQGSEA. The length of the CDR3 is 14 residues. Written as DNA, the CDR3 is TGCAGCGTTGAAGAAACAGGGGGCTACTATGGCTACACCTTC. It codes for CSVEETGGYYGYTF. The full variable domain, in which reference TRBV29-1 and TRBJ1-2 provide the parts outside the CDR3, is SAVISQKPSRDICQRGTSLTIQCQVDSQVTMMFWYRQQPGQSLTLIATANQGSEATYESGFVIDKFPISRPNLTFSTLTVSNMSPEDSSIYLCSVEETGGYYGYTFGSGTRLTVV.

This clonotype was seen a few times. In DNA, the CDR3 is TGTGCCAGCAGCCGAAGGGGGTTTGGGGAAAAACTGTTTTTT. Protein product: CASSRRGFGEKLFF. This chain joins TRBV7-2 and TRBJ1-4; TRBD1 is a possible D gene (6 bases). This CDR3 is 14 amino acids long. V was shortened by 5 bases and J by 8 bases, with 15 bases between the two germline ends. Germline V CDR1 and CDR2: SGHTA, FQGNSA.